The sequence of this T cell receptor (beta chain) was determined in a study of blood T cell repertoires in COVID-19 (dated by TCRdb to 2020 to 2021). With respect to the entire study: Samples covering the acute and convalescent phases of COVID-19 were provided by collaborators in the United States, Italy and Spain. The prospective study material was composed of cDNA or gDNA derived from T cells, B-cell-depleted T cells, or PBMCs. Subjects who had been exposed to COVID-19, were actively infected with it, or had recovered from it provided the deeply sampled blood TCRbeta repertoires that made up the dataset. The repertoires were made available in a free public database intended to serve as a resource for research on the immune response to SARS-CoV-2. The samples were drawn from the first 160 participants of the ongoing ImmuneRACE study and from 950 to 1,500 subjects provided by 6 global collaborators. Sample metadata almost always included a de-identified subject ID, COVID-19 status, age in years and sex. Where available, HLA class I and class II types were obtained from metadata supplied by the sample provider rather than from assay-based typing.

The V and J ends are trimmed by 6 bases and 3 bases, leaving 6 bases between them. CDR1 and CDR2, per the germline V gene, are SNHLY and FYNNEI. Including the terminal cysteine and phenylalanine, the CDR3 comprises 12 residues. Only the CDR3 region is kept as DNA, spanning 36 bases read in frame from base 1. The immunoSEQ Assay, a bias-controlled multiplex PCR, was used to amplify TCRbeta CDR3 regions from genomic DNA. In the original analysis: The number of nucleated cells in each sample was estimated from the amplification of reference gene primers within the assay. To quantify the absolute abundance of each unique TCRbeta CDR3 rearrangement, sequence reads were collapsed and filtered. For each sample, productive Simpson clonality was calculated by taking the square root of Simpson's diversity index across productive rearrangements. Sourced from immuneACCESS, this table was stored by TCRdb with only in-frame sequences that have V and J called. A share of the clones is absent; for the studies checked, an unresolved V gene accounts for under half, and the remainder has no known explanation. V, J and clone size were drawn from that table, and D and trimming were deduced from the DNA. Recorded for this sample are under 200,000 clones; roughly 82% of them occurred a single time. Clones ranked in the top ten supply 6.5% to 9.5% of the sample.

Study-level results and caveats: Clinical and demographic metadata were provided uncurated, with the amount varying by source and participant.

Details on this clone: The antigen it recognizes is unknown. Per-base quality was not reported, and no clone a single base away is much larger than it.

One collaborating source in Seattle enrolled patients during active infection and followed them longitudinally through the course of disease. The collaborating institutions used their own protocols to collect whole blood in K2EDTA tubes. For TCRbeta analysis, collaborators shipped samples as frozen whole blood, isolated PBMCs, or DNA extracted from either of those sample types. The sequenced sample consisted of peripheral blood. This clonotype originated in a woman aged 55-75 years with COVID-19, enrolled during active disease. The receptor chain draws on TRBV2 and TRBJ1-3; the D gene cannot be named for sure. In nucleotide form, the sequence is TGTGCCAGCAGGGAGGGTGGAAACACCATATATTTT. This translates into CASREGGNTIYF.